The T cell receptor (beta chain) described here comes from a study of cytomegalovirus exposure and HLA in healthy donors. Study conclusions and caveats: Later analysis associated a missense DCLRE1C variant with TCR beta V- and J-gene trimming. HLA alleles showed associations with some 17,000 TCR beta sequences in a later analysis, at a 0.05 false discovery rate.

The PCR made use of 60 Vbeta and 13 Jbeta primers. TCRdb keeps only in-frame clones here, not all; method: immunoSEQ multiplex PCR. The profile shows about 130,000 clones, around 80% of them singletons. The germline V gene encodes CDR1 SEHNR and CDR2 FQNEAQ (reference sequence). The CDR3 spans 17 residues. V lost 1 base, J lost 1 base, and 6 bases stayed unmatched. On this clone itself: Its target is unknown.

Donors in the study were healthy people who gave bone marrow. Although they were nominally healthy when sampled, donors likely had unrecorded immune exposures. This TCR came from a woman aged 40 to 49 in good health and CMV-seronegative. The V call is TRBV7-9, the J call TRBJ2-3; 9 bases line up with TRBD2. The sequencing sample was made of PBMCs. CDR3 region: CASSLDASGDGTDTQYF. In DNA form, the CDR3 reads TGTGCCAGCAGCTTAGATGCTAGCGGGGATGGCACAGATACGCAGTATTTT.